Detailed here is one T cell receptor (beta chain). Its antigen is currently unknown. This specimen belongs to a study of OX40 agonist ivuxolimab in advanced cancers. Study-level background: People who had prior anti-PD-1, anti-PD-L1 or anti-CTLA-4 therapy could take part, and 35% to 50% had some. Study results and limitations: Average numbers of expanded clones were greater in CD8+ T cells than in CD4+. Which antigen the expanded peripheral T cells recognized is unknown.

Trimming removed 8 bases from V and 3 bases from J; junction bases left unmatched: 6. Per germline, CDR1 MGHDK and CDR2 SYGVNS. The length of the CDR3 is 14 residues. Generated by immunoSEQ multiplex PCR, the TCRdb table keeps only in-frame clones and is missing some. The sample consists of 60,000 to 70,000 clones, about 88% of them appearing once. The sequence derives from an adult with an advanced solid tumor such as melanoma, head and neck, liver or kidney cancer. The source was CD4+ or CD8+ T cells sorted from blood, collected in a trial of the OX40 agonist ivuxolimab. The rearrangement links TRBV25-1 to TRBJ2-2; 7 bases map to TRBD2. The DNA for the CDR3 is TGTGCCAGCGGGAGGGCCGGAGACACCGGGGAGCTGTTTTTT. It encodes CASGRAGDTGELFF.